What follows are 25 T cell receptor beta chains derived from one specimen sequenced in a study of T-cell memory formation after mild COVID-19 (dated by TCRdb to 2020 to 2023). The library was produced with 5' RACE. Sequenced on an Illumina NovaSeq 6000. In TCRdb, the public reads were trimmed at Q25 with fastp and aligned with MiXCR, with productive beta chains retained. Each CDR3 protein gets just one entry, which takes the most common genes and DNA from the rows behind it. This sample comprises around 110,000 distinct CDR3 sequences, approximately 13% of them detected only once. The biggest ten clones account for around 25% of the sample. Sequencing used PBMCs or a T cell subset sorted from them (not recorded which). Every receptor here comes from an adult woman who had mild COVID-19 (a few samples of this study predate the infection). The sample titles of this study are shuffled in the database, so cell type and time point are left out; the donor was told from shared clones.

This clonotype was seen ten or more times. This rearrangement joins TRBV6-5 to TRBJ2-7; D is unresolved. Trimming removed 7 bases at V and 6 bases at J, with 13 bases between. The germline V gene has CDR1 MNHEY and CDR2 SVGAGI. The CDR3 has 12 residues. The CDR3: CASTGPGGEQYF. The CDR3 nucleotides read TGTGCCAGCACCGGGCCTGGTGGCGAGCAGTACTTC.

The chain links TRBV20-1 to TRBJ2-5; 14 bases match TRBD2. This CDR3 is 17 amino acids long. V lost 0 bases, J lost 4 bases, and 7 bases stayed unmatched. The germline CDR1 and CDR2 sequences are DFQATT and SNEGSKA (reference sequence). CDR3 in DNA: TGCAGTGCTAGAGATTTGGGGACTAGCGGGAGAGGAGAGACCCAGTACTTC. It translates to CSARDLGTSGRGETQYF.

This clonotype has only a few counts. The genes are TRBV19 and TRBJ1-1, with TRBD1 matching over 10 bases. Germline CDR1 LNHDA, CDR2 SQIVND (reference sequence). This CDR3 is built from 17 residues. Trimming removed 3 bases from V and 3 bases from J; junction bases left unmatched: 10. As DNA, the CDR3 is TGTGCCAGTAGTATCCGGGACAGGGGCCTTGGGGACACTGAAGCTTTCTTT. Translated, it gives CASSIRDRGLGDTEAFF.

This clonotype appeared a few times. The chain links TRBV5-1 to TRBJ2-7; a possible D gene is TRBD1 (5 bases). This CDR3 spans 13 amino acids. The germline V gene has CDR1 SGHRS and CDR2 YFSETQ. Trimming took off 3 bases at V and 2 bases at J, with 9 bases between the two ends. The CDR3 DNA reads TGCGCCAGCAGCTGGGGCCCCACCTACGAGCAGTACTTC. The encoded protein is CASSWGPTYEQYF.

This clonotype appeared many times. The J gene is TRBJ2-7, the V gene TRBV29-1; no definite D call. CDR3 length: 11 amino acids. CDR1 is SQVTM and CDR2 is ANQGSEA in the germline V gene. Trimming took off 4 bases at V and 3 bases at J, with 7 bases between the two ends. The CDR3 DNA follows: TGCAGCGTTGGGGCCGGCTACGAGCAGTACTTC. This encodes CSVGAGYEQYF.

This clonotype was seen more than once but under ten times. This chain uses TRBV15 with TRBJ2-1; 9 bases match TRBD1. J gave up 3 bases and V 0 bases, and 6 bases lay outside the gene matches. Germline CDR1 is LNHNV and CDR2 is YYDKDF (reference sequence). CDR3 length equals 17 residues. The CDR3 sequence: CATSRDKTGGGYNEQFF. Written as DNA, the CDR3 is TGTGCCACCAGCAGAGATAAGACAGGGGGGGGCTACAATGAGCAGTTCTTC.

This clonotype has only a few counts. The gene calls are TRBV4-3 and TRBJ2-7; 10 positions match TRBD1. Germline values: CDR1 LGHNA, CDR2 YSLEER. V shed 5 bases, J shed 3 bases, and the junction held 10 bases outside the gene matches. CDR3 length: 16 amino acids. The CDR3 is CASSYSGTGEVYEQYF. CDR3 in DNA: TGCGCCAGCAGCTACTCCGGGACAGGGGAAGTCTACGAGCAGTACTTC.

There are many counts of this clonotype. The gene calls are TRBV29-1 and TRBJ2-7; 9 nucleotides match TRBD2. CDR1 and CDR2 from the germline V gene are SQVTM and ANQGSEA. The V segment lost 6 bases and the J segment 3 bases; nucleotides outside the gene matches: 6. The CDR3 runs 13 residues. The CDR3 here is CSVPAGGGYEQYF. The CDR3 DNA sequence: TGCAGCGTGCCAGCGGGAGGAGGCTACGAGCAGTACTTC.

The chain combines TRBV5-1 with TRBJ2-3; D not resolved. Trimming pared 2 bases from V and 6 bases from J, leaving 13 bases between. CDR1 is SGHRS and CDR2 is YFSETQ in the germline V gene. This CDR3 contains 14 residues. CDR3: CASSFGPNSDTQYF. DNA of the CDR3: TGCGCCAGCAGCTTCGGGCCTAATTCTGATACGCAGTATTTT.

The CDR3 protein is CASSPDVELEQYF. In DNA form, the CDR3 reads TGTGCCAGCAGCCCCGACGTGGAGTTAGAGCAGTACTTC. This chain joins TRBV7-3 and TRBJ2-7; D call uncertain. V was shortened by 5 bases and J by 7 bases, with 15 bases between the two germline ends. This CDR3 has 13 amino acids. Germline CDR1 SGHTA, CDR2 FQGTGA.

In its sample, this clonotype was seen a few times. The V gene is TRBV7-9, the J gene TRBJ2-3, with unresolved D. The CDR3 length is 16 residues. The V end was cut by 0 bases, the J end by 6 bases, with 16 bases between. Germline CDR1 is SEHNR and CDR2 is FQNEAQ (reference sequence). The CDR3 sequence is CASSLASGPHWDTQYF. The CDR3 DNA sequence: TGTGCCAGCAGCTTAGCTTCCGGACCTCACTGGGATACGCAGTATTTT.

This clonotype has ten or more counts. The V gene is TRBV6-5, the J gene TRBJ2-5, with 8 positions matching TRBD1. Per germline, CDR1 MNHEY and CDR2 SVGAGI. The V gene end was trimmed by 5 bases and the J gene end by 5 bases; junction bases not matched to a gene: 4. The CDR3 is 13 amino acids. DNA for the CDR3: TGTGCCAGCAGTGTCAGGGGGCAGGAGACCCAGTACTTC. This sequence encodes CASSVRGQETQYF.

This clonotype showed up just a few times. The rearrangement links TRBV6-6 to TRBJ2-6; D ambiguous. Germline CDR1 reads MNHNY; CDR2 reads SVGAGI (reference sequence). The CDR3 length is 15 residues. Trimming stripped 2 bases from V and 4 bases from J, with 9 bases between. The CDR3 region has the DNA TGTGCCAGCAGTTACCTAGAGGTCGGGGCCAACGTCCTGACTTTC. Its translation is CASSYLEVGANVLTF.

This clonotype was detected a few times. The chain uses TRBV4-2 and TRBJ2-5; D is perhaps TRBD1 (6 bases). The germline V gene has CDR1 LGHNA and CDR2 YNFKEQ. The CDR3 spans 19 residues. Deletions cut 0 bases from V and 5 bases from J, with 25 bases between. The CDR3 DNA is TGTGCCAGCAGCCAAGATCTCGGGACAACCGACCCAGTTGTGGAGACCCAGTACTTC. It encodes CASSQDLGTTDPVVETQYF.

In its sample, this clonotype was seen many times. J is TRBJ2-7 and V is TRBV20-1, with D possibly matching TRBD1 (5 bases). Germline CDR1 reads DFQATT; CDR2 reads SNEGSKA (reference sequence). This CDR3 is 15 amino acids long. Deletions cut 2 bases from V and 0 bases from J, with 14 bases between. The CDR3 region is CSARWGRLSSYEQYF. As DNA, the CDR3 is TGCAGTGCTAGATGGGGCCGACTGAGCTCCTACGAGCAGTACTTC.

The chain joins TRBV20-1 to TRBJ2-3; D is possibly TRBD1 (5 bases). Germline V CDR1 and CDR2: DFQATT, SNEGSKA (reference sequence). This CDR3 has 13 residues. V was shortened by 6 bases and J by 2 bases, with 12 bases between the two germline ends. The CDR3 sequence: CSARGRSTDTQYF. CDR3 nucleotides: TGCAGTGCAAGGGGTCGGTCCACAGATACGCAGTATTTT.

This clonotype was recorded a few times. The chain has TRBV19 and TRBJ1-1; 7 bases line up with TRBD1. Trimming took 5 bases from V and 3 from J; bases not matched to a gene: 6. CDR1 is LNHDA and CDR2 is SQIVND in the germline V gene (reference sequence). The CDR3 has 14 amino acids. CDR3 sequence: CASSYRGGHTEAFF. CDR3 nucleotides: TGTGCCAGTAGTTACAGGGGAGGACACACTGAAGCTTTCTTT.

This clonotype was counted many times. The gene calls are TRBV29-1 and TRBJ2-7, with 7 bases lining up with TRBD2. Per germline, CDR1 SQVTM and CDR2 ANQGSEA. This CDR3 comprises 16 residues. The trim removed 5 bases at V and 6 bases at J, leaving 19 bases unmatched. In nucleotides, the CDR3 is TGCAGCGTTCTAAACTCAGGGCCGACTAGCCGGGTCGAGCAGTACTTC. This encodes CSVLNSGPTSRVEQYF.

The CDR3 spells CASSFRGNQPQHF. CDR3 nucleotide sequence: TGTGCCAGCAGTTTTAGGGGGAATCAGCCCCAGCATTTT. The chain uses TRBV12-3 or TRBV12-4 and TRBJ1-5, with D perhaps TRBD1 (6 bases). This CDR3 is built from 13 residues. V lost 3 bases and J lost 4, with 7 bases in between.

V usage is TRBV3-1 and J usage is TRBJ2-5; no definite D call. Germline CDR1 reads LGHDT; CDR2 reads YNNKEL (reference sequence). The CDR3 consists of 14 residues. The ends were cut back, 1 base at V and 2 bases at J, with 8 bases in the middle. The CDR3 sequence is CASSQGNLQETQYF. In nucleotides, the CDR3 is TGTGCCAGCAGCCAAGGAAACTTACAAGAGACCCAGTACTTC.

This clonotype was recorded a few times. This rearrangement joins TRBV12-3 or TRBV12-4 to TRBJ2-5; D tentatively reads TRBD1 or TRBD2 (5 bases each). This CDR3 region has 16 residues. Trimming shortened V by 2 bases and J by 1 base, and 14 bases separated the two germline ends. The CDR3 reads CASSLHGGTLQETQYF. As DNA, the CDR3 is TGTGCCAGCAGTTTACATGGTGGGACCCTCCAAGAGACCCAGTACTTC.

At least ten counts were recorded for this clonotype. The rearrangement joins TRBV7-8 to TRBJ2-2; TRBD2 aligns across 7 bases. Losses at the gene ends were 5 bases for V and 5 bases for J; bases not matched to a gene: 8. This CDR3 spans 15 amino acids. CDR1 SGHVS and CDR2 FQNEAQ come from the germline V gene. The CDR3 here is CASSPLAGDTGELFF. Here the CDR3 DNA reads TGTGCCAGCAGCCCCTTAGCGGGCGATACCGGGGAGCTGTTTTTT.

The chain carries TRBV5-1 and TRBJ2-7, with no clear D. The CDR3 consists of 13 residues. Germline lookup yields CDR1 SGHRS and CDR2 YFSETQ. Trimming pared 0 bases from V and 7 bases from J, leaving 11 bases between. The CDR3 is CASSLAGSREQYF. CDR3 sequence (DNA): TGCGCCAGCAGCTTGGCCGGATCGAGGGAGCAGTACTTC. The entire variable domain, with the rest obtained from reference TRBV5-1 and TRBJ2-7, is as follows: KAGVTQTPRYLIKTRGQQVTLSCSPISGHRSVSWYQQTPGQGLQFLFEYFSETQRNKGNFPGRFSGRQFSNSRSEMNVSTLELGDSALYLCASSLAGSREQYFGPGTRLTVT.

This clonotype came up a few times. This chain links TRBV19 with TRBJ1-2, with a possible D match to TRBD1 (5 bases). CDR1 and CDR2 (germline): LNHDA, SQIVND (reference sequence). V gave up 7 bases and J gave up 4 bases, with 16 bases separating them. The CDR3 covers 14 residues. CDR3 DNA sequence: TGTGCCAGTACCGCCAGGGACCGTGTCTATGGCTACACCTTC. This translates into CASTARDRVYGYTF.

The chain is built from TRBV30 and TRBJ2-7; 7 bases are a match to TRBD2. With 4 bases clipped from V and 3 bases from J, the junction kept 6 bases outside the gene matches. CDR1 GTSNPN and CDR2 SVGIG come from the germline V gene (reference sequence). The CDR3 is 13 amino acids. The CDR3 sequence is CAWTLGLGYEQYF. The CDR3 DNA follows: TGTGCCTGGACCCTCGGACTAGGCTACGAGCAGTACTTC.